This T cell receptor (beta chain) is from a study of resident and recirculating memory T cells in vitiligo. As for the study in general: Each patient gave two lesional and two nonlesional epidermal shave biopsies, plus PBMCs. The samples were homogenized without cell sorting before genomic DNA extraction.

This clone was observed once. Some clones are missing from TCRdb's copy, which holds only in-frame ones; the method was immunoSEQ multiplex PCR. Altogether 39,000 or so clones are present, around 90% being singletons, with the ten largest covering roughly 4.7%. The sample consisted of blood. The clonotype was recovered from a male donor with vitiligo.

CDR3: CATAITSVYGTGELFF. The CDR3 bases are TGTGCCACCGCTATTACTAGCGTATACGGCACCGGGGAGCTGTTTTTT. This chain connects TRBV5-4 to TRBJ2-2; TRBD2 aligns across 7 bases. V was pared by 9 bases and J by 4 bases, with 15 bases of the junction left unmatched. The CDR3 contains 16 residues. Germline assignment: CDR1 SGHNT and CDR2 YYREEE (reference sequence).